Listed below are T cell receptor beta chains from one sample, sequenced in a study of blood T cells in healthy people across ages. TCRdb itself ran the 5' RACE reads through MiXCR, one entry per CDR3 protein. Found here are approximately 810,000 distinct CDR3 sequences, around 28% of them singletons; the top ten hold 15% to 20%. The material sequenced was blood. The receptor set was obtained from a woman aged 80 or over in good health. CDR3s include the opening cysteine and the closing phenylalanine or tryptophan. The D gene is left open where the match is weak. Rows may omit the clone size; those that give it use once, few, many or a size class.

size | J | D | V | DNA | CDR3
NA | TRBJ1-1 | TRBD1 | TRBV6-2/TRBV6-3 | TGTGCCAGCAGTTTCCCCACGGGACAGCCGAACACTGGAGCTTTCTTT | CASSFPTGQPNTGAFF
NA | TRBJ2-1 | TRBD1 | TRBV20-1 | TGCAGGGCAGGACAGGGCGTTGAGACCCAGTTCTTC | CRAGQGVETQFF
few | TRBJ1-4 | TRBD1 | TRBV12-3/TRBV12-4 | TGTGCCAGCAGTCCCCCTGGGGGGACAGGGGAGAAAAAACTGTTTTTT | CASSPPGGTGEKKLFF
many | TRBJ1-2 | NA | TRBV5-1 | TGCGCCAGCAGCCTTGAAATGGGAGGCTACACCTTC | CASSLEMGGYTF
many | TRBJ2-3 | NA | TRBV5-5 | TGTGCCAGCAGCGCCTGGACTGCGGCCACAGATACGCAGTATTTT | CASSAWTAATDTQYF
few | TRBJ2-1 | TRBD2 | TRBV5-4 | TGTGCCAGCAGCCCTCGTGGGACTAGCGATGGTGAGCAGTTCTTC | CASSPRGTSDGEQFF
many | TRBJ2-3 | NA | TRBV5-1 | TGCGCCAGCAGCTTAGTTGAATCAGATACGCAGTATTTT | CASSLVESDTQYF
many | TRBJ2-5 | TRBD2 | TRBV6-6 | TGTGCCAGCACCGGGGGGAGGTGGCGCTCATACCAAGAGACCCAGTACTTC | CASTGGRWRSYQETQYF
NA | TRBJ2-1 | TRBD1 | TRBV7-2 | TGTGCCAGCAGCTCTATCAGACAGGGTCTCCACAATGAGCAGTTCTTC | CASSSIRQGLHNEQFF
NA | TRBJ2-3 | NA | TRBV7-2 | TGTGCCAGCAGCTTAGTAGGCAGGGGGGGAGATACGCAGTATTTT | CASSLVGRGGDTQYF
NA | TRBJ2-3 | TRBD2 | TRBV28 | TGTGCCAGCAGGAAGTTAGCGGGGAGAAGCACAGATACGCAGTATTTT | CASRKLAGRSTDTQYF
many | TRBJ1-2 | NA | TRBV27 | TGTGCCAGCAGTCTACACGAGGGGTCGGGTGGCTACACCTTC | CASSLHEGSGGYTF
many | TRBJ2-7 | NA | TRBV12-3/TRBV12-4 | TGTGCCAGCAGCCTTCTAAGCTACGAGCAGTACTTC | CASSLLSYEQYF
NA | TRBJ2-7 | NA | TRBV29-1 | TGCAGCATCCGAGGAGAGGAGAGCTCCTACAATGAGCAGTACTTC | CSIRGEESSYNEQYF
many | TRBJ1-4 | NA | TRBV3-1 | TGTGCCAGCAGCCATCCCTCGGACATACAGGAAAAACTGTTTTTT | CASSHPSDIQEKLFF
NA | TRBJ2-7 | NA | TRBV7-2 | TGTGCCAGCAGCCCCGAGTCCAGCTCCTACGAGCAGTACTTC | CASSPESSSYEQYF
NA | TRBJ1-1 | NA | TRBV12-3/TRBV12-4 | TGTGCCAGCAGTCCCGGGGGAGATACCAACACTGAAGCTTTCTTT | CASSPGGDTNTEAFF
many | TRBJ2-3 | NA | TRBV7-2 | TGTGCCAGCAGCTTAGGGGGGAATTCTGGCACAGATACGCAGTATTTT | CASSLGGNSGTDTQYF
few | TRBJ1-1 | NA | TRBV18 | TGTGCCAGCTCACCCGAAGGGGTGCGAGCTTTCTTT | CASSPEGVRAFF
once | TRBJ2-3 | NA | TRBV7-2 | TGTGCCAGCAGCTTAGTTGGTGGTGGGGGGTTTCTCCTCACAGATACGCAGTATTTT | CASSLVGGGGFLLTDTQYF
NA | TRBJ2-2 | TRBD1 | TRBV12-3/TRBV12-4 | TGTGCCAGCAGTCCCCTGGGACAGGGGTACCGGGAGCTGTTTTTT | CASSPLGQGYRELFF
NA | TRBJ2-3 | TRBD2 | TRBV20-1 | TGCAGTGCTGCCCTAGCGGGGGACGACACAGATACGCAGTATTTT | CSAALAGDDTDTQYF
many | TRBJ2-1 | TRBD1 | TRBV7-8 | TGTGCCAGCAGCTTAACGACAGGGAGCGGCAATGAGCAGTTCTTC | CASSLTTGSGNEQFF
many | TRBJ2-1 | TRBD2 | TRBV12-3/TRBV12-4 | TGTGCCAGCAGTGCCCGACTAGCGGGGGGCCAGACGGAGTTCTTC | CASSARLAGGQTEFF
few | TRBJ2-7 | TRBD2 | TRBV2 | TGTGCCAGCAGTCGAACGAAACTAGCGGGGGACAATGAGCAGTACTTC | CASSRTKLAGDNEQYF
NA | TRBJ2-3 | NA | TRBV7-2 | TGTGCCAGTTTGGGGTCCGGCACAGATACGCAGTATTTT | CASLGSGTDTQYF
many | TRBJ2-5 | TRBD2 | TRBV7-2 | TGTGCCAGCAGCTGGGGGCGGGGGGATCAAGAGACCCAGTACTTC | CASSWGRGDQETQYF
many | TRBJ2-5 | TRBD2 | TRBV6-2/TRBV6-3 | TGTGCCAGCAGTTACCCTGGACTAGCGGCAGAGACCCAGTACTTC | CASSYPGLAAETQYF
NA | TRBJ1-2 | NA | TRBV21-1 | TGTGCCAGCAGCACCCTGGGGCAGTCTAACTATGGCTACACCTTC | CASSTLGQSNYGYTF
few | TRBJ1-3 | TRBD1 | TRBV7-2 | TGTGCCAGCAGCCTGGGGAGGGGGCGTACCTTAAACACCATATATTTT | CASSLGRGRTLNTIYF
few | TRBJ2-5 | NA | TRBV28 | TGTGCCAGCAGCCCCCCGGCACCGGGACAAGAGACCCAGTACTTC | CASSPPAPGQETQYF
few | TRBJ1-2 | NA | TRBV15 | TGTGCCACCAGCAGTCCCAGAGGGCGCGCTAACTATGGCTACACCTTC | CATSSPRGRANYGYTF
once | TRBJ1-1 | NA | TRBV3-1 | TGTGCCAGCGGCCAAGGTACAGGGTACACTGAAGCTTTCTTT | CASGQGTGYTEAFF
NA | TRBJ2-7 | NA | TRBV5-6 | TGTGCCAGCACTTCTGGCGGGCTCTCCTACAATGAGCAGTACTTC | CASTSGGLSYNEQYF
few | TRBJ1-2 | TRBD1 | TRBV20-1 | TGCAGTGCTGGGGTATTGAGGGGGACAGGGTCTAACTATGGCTACACCTTC | CSAGVLRGTGSNYGYTF
many | TRBJ2-7 | NA | TRBV6-1 | TGTGCCAGCAGCACGACAGTCTCCTACGAGCAGTACTTC | CASSTTVSYEQYF
many | TRBJ1-2 | NA | TRBV7-2 | TGTGCCAGCAGCCCGAGGGCCCCAGGTTCGAAGGCTAACTATGGCTACACCTTC | CASSPRAPGSKANYGYTF
many | TRBJ1-2 | NA | TRBV4-3 | TGCGCCAGCAGCCAAGATGCAGGTCTCGGCTACACCTTC | CASSQDAGLGYTF
NA | TRBJ2-2 | NA | TRBV6-1 | TGTGCCAGTCAGGTTGAGTTCGGGGAGCTGTTTTTT | CASQVEFGELFF
few | TRBJ1-6 | NA | TRBV7-9 | TGTGCCAGCAGCTTGGGTCTTTCAACCGATTCACCCCTCCACTTT | CASSLGLSTDSPLHF
NA | TRBJ2-1 | TRBD2 | TRBV7-7 | TGTGCTAGCAGCTCGGGACTAGCGGGCAACAATGAGCAGTTCTTC | CASSSGLAGNNEQFF
NA | TRBJ1-2 | NA | TRBV3-1 | TGTGCCAGCAGCCAATTTAAGGGGCACTATGGCTACACCTTC | CASSQFKGHYGYTF
NA | TRBJ1-2 | TRBD1 | TRBV4-2 | TGTGCCAGCAGCCAAGTCGGGGACAGGGGGCTTGGTGGCTACACCTTC | CASSQVGDRGLGGYTF
many | TRBJ2-3 | TRBD2 | TRBV5-1 | TGCGCCAGCCGATCTCAAAGCGGGACTAGCACAGATACGCAGTATTTT | CASRSQSGTSTDTQYF
few | TRBJ1-5 | NA | TRBV11-2 | TGTGCCAGCAGTCCCCGAGGGTCTCATCAGCCCCAGCATTTT | CASSPRGSHQPQHF
NA | TRBJ1-4 | TRBD1 | TRBV20-1 | TGCAGTGCCATGGGAGGGGGCGCAACTAATGAAAAACTGTTTTTT | CSAMGGGATNEKLFF
NA | TRBJ2-7 | NA | TRBV20-1 | TGCAGTACTAGATTCTGGAACTCCTACGAGCAGTACTTC | CSTRFWNSYEQYF
NA | TRBJ2-7 | NA | TRBV5-1 | TGCGCCAGCAGCTTGGGTCCAGGATCCCCCTACGAGCAGTACTTC | CASSLGPGSPYEQYF
once | TRBJ1-4 | NA | TRBV18 | TGTGCCAGCTCACCGCTCAGCGCAACTAATGAAAAACTGTTTTTT | CASSPLSATNEKLFF
many | TRBJ2-1 | NA | TRBV7-2 | TGTGCCAGCAGCGAGCCGGGACACCACAATGAGCAGTTCTTC | CASSEPGHHNEQFF